Here is one T cell receptor beta chain with its context. TCRdb fed the RT-PCR reads into MiXCR, producing one record per CDR3 protein. There are about 920 distinct CDR3 sequences in the sample; around 80% occur only once, and around 14% lies in the top ten. The source of the sample is a study of yellow fever vaccine responses in identical twins. The CDR3 consists of 14 residues. Trimming removed 6 bases from V and 3 bases from J, with 14 bases in between. The germline CDR1 and CDR2 sequences are WNHNN and SYGVQD (reference sequence). J is TRBJ1-2 and V is TRBV10-1, with TRBD1 as a possible D gene (6 bases). This TCR derives from a female donor who received the yellow fever vaccine. The specimen was T cells from blood (PBMCs), unsorted or a sorted subset (not recorded which), collected before or after yellow fever vaccination (not recorded which). CDR3 in DNA: TGCGCCAGCAGATCCAGGGGACGCGACTATGGCTACACCTTC. Its translation is CASRSRGRDYGYTF.